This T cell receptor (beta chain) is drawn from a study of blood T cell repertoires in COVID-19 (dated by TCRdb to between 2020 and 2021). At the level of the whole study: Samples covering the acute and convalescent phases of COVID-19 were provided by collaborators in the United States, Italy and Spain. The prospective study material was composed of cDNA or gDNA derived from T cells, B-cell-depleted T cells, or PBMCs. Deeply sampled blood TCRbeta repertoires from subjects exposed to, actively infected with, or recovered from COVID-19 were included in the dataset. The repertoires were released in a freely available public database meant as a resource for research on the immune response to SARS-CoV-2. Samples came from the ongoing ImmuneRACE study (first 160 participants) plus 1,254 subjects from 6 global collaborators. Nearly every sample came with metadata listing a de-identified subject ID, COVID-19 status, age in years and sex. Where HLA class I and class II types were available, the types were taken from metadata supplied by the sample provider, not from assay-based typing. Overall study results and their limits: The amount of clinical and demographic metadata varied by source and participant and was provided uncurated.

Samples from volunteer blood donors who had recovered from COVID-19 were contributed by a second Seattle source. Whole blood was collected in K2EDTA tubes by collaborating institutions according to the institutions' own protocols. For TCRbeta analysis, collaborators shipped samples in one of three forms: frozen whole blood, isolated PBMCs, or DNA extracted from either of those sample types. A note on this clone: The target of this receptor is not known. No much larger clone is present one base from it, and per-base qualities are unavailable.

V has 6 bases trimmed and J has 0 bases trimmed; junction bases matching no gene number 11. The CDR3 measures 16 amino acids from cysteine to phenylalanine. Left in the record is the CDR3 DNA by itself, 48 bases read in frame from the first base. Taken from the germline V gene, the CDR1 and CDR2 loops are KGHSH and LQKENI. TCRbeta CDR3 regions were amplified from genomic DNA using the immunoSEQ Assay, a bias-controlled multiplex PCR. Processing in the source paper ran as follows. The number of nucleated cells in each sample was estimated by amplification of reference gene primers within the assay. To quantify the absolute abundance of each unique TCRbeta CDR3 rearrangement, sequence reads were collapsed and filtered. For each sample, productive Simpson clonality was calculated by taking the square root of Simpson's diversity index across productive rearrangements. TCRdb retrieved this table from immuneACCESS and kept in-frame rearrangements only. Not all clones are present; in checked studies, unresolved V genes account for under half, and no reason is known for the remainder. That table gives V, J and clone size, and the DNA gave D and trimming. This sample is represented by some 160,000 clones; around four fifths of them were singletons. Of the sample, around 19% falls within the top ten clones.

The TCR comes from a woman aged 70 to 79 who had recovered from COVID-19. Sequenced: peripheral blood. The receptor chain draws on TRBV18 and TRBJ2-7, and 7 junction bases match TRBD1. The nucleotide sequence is TGTGCCAGCTCCCCCCTAGGGGGCCCTGTCTCCTACGAGCAGTACTTC. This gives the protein CASSPLGGPVSYEQYF.